This is a list of T cell receptor beta chains from one sample in a study of shared clonotypes between healthy human individuals. Method: immunoSEQ multiplex PCR; TCRdb's copy keeps in-frame clones and lacks some. The sample holds fewer than 1.8 million clones, around 98.5% seen once. Material for sequencing was naive CD4+ T cells sorted from blood. The receptors shown here come from a man aged 25 to 40 in good health. Each CDR3 is given with its conserved first and last residue. The order of the fields is clone size, J gene, D gene, V gene, CDR3 DNA, CDR3 protein. A D gene is named only where the DNA matches it firmly. The size field is filled for only some rows; it gives once, few, many or a size class.

abundance: .; j_gene: TRBJ1-2; d_gene: .; v_gene: TRBV18; CDR3nt: TGTGCCAGCATGCGCTCCGGGACGGATGATGGCTACACCTTC; CDR3aa: CASMRSGTDDGYTF
abundance: .; j_gene: TRBJ2-3; d_gene: TRBD1; v_gene: TRBV30; CDR3nt: TGTGCCTGTACGAGACAGGGCTACACAGATACGCAGTATTTT; CDR3aa: CACTRQGYTDTQYF
abundance: .; j_gene: TRBJ1-1; d_gene: .; v_gene: TRBV14; CDR3nt: TGTGCCAGCAGCGCAGGGACTGAAGCTTTCTTT; CDR3aa: CASSAGTEAFF
abundance: .; j_gene: TRBJ1-3; d_gene: .; v_gene: TRBV19; CDR3nt: TGTGCCAGTAGTATGGCTACAGTTGGAAACACCATATATTTT; CDR3aa: CASSMATVGNTIYF
abundance: .; j_gene: TRBJ2-1; d_gene: TRBD2; v_gene: TRBV27; CDR3nt: TGTGCCAGCAAGATTTACCGGGAGGCTCCCGTTGACTTCTTC; CDR3aa: CASKIYREAPVDFF
abundance: .; j_gene: TRBJ2-7; d_gene: TRBD1; v_gene: TRBV19; CDR3nt: TGTGCCAGTAGTACATCGACAGGGGGCTCCTACGAGCAGTACTTC; CDR3aa: CASSTSTGGSYEQYF
abundance: .; j_gene: TRBJ2-3; d_gene: .; v_gene: TRBV9; CDR3nt: TGTGCCAGCAGCTTGGACCTACCGAGCACAGATACGCAGTATTTT; CDR3aa: CASSLDLPSTDTQYF
abundance: .; j_gene: TRBJ2-7; d_gene: TRBD2; v_gene: TRBV5-1; CDR3nt: TGCGCCAGCAGCGACGGACTAGCGGGAGGCTCCCCCTACGAGCAGTACTTC; CDR3aa: CASSDGLAGGSPYEQYF
abundance: .; j_gene: TRBJ2-1; d_gene: TRBD2; v_gene: TRBV18; CDR3nt: TGTGCCAGCTCACCAAGAGCGGGAGAATCCCCCAATGAGCAGTTCTTC; CDR3aa: CASSPRAGESPNEQFF
abundance: .; j_gene: TRBJ2-7; d_gene: TRBD2; v_gene: TRBV29-1; CDR3nt: TGCAGCGTTGAAGATCGGACTAGAACCTACGAGCAGTACTTC; CDR3aa: CSVEDRTRTYEQYF
abundance: .; j_gene: TRBJ2-7; d_gene: .; v_gene: TRBV6-4; CDR3nt: TGTGCCAGCAAAAAAGGGGTGAGCAGGGGAGTCGGCTCCTACGAGCAGTACTTC; CDR3aa: CASKKGVSRGVGSYEQYF
abundance: .; j_gene: TRBJ2-3; d_gene: .; v_gene: TRBV6-6; CDR3nt: TGTGCCACCCGACAGTACACAGATACGCAGTATTTT; CDR3aa: CATRQYTDTQYF
abundance: .; j_gene: TRBJ1-3; d_gene: .; v_gene: TRBV7-2; CDR3nt: TGTGCCAGCAGCCCCCGGGGACCAGGAACCGGAAACACCATATATTTT; CDR3aa: CASSPRGPGTGNTIYF
abundance: once; j_gene: TRBJ2-1; d_gene: .; v_gene: TRBV7-8; CDR3nt: TGTGCCAGCAGCTTAGGCAGAAACAATGAGCAGTTCTTC; CDR3aa: CASSLGRNNEQFF
abundance: .; j_gene: TRBJ2-1; d_gene: .; v_gene: TRBV11-2; CDR3nt: TGTGCCAGCAGCTTAGGGTTCTCCACTTACAATGAGCAGTTCTTC; CDR3aa: CASSLGFSTYNEQFF
abundance: .; j_gene: TRBJ2-7; d_gene: .; v_gene: TRBV6-6; CDR3nt: TGTGCCAGCAGTCACGGGGTTAGGGAGCAGTACTTC; CDR3aa: CASSHGVREQYF
abundance: .; j_gene: TRBJ2-1; d_gene: TRBD2; v_gene: TRBV9; CDR3nt: TGTGCCAGCAGCGTATTGAGCGGGAGGTACAATGAGCAGTTCTTC; CDR3aa: CASSVLSGRYNEQFF
abundance: .; j_gene: TRBJ2-2; d_gene: TRBD1; v_gene: TRBV7-7; CDR3nt: TGTGCTAGCAGCCCGGACAGGACTGGCGGGGAGCTGTTTTTT; CDR3aa: CASSPDRTGGELFF
abundance: .; j_gene: TRBJ2-4; d_gene: .; v_gene: TRBV28; CDR3nt: TGTGCCAGCAGTTTATCTCCGATCAGCGGAAACATTCAGTACTTC; CDR3aa: CASSLSPISGNIQYF
abundance: .; j_gene: TRBJ2-7; d_gene: TRBD2; v_gene: TRBV28; CDR3nt: TGTGCCAGCAGCCTAGCGGGAGGTTCCCTTCGGGAGCAGTACTTC; CDR3aa: CASSLAGGSLREQYF
abundance: .; j_gene: TRBJ1-3; d_gene: .; v_gene: TRBV4-1; CDR3nt: TGCGCCAGCAGCCAAGTATTTGGAAACACCATATATTTT; CDR3aa: CASSQVFGNTIYF
abundance: .; j_gene: TRBJ1-1; d_gene: .; v_gene: TRBV4-1; CDR3nt: TGCGCCAGCAGCCAAGATAGGTACAGGGCGGGTGGGGCTTTCTTT; CDR3aa: CASSQDRYRAGGAFF
abundance: .; j_gene: TRBJ2-3; d_gene: TRBD2; v_gene: TRBV6-6; CDR3nt: TGTGCCAGCAGTTCGCAGCGGGATAGCACAGATACGCAGTATTTT; CDR3aa: CASSSQRDSTDTQYF
abundance: .; j_gene: TRBJ2-6; d_gene: TRBD1; v_gene: TRBV7-9; CDR3nt: TGTGCCAGCAGCACCTCGACAGGGGGCATTGGGGCCAACGTCCTGACTTTC; CDR3aa: CASSTSTGGIGANVLTF
abundance: .; j_gene: TRBJ1-2; d_gene: .; v_gene: TRBV14; CDR3nt: TGTGCCAGCAGCCAACTTCCCCCCACTCGGAGGGGCTATGGCTACACCTTC; CDR3aa: CASSQLPPTRRGYGYTF
abundance: .; j_gene: TRBJ2-1; d_gene: TRBD1; v_gene: TRBV19; CDR3nt: TGTGCCAGTACCGCGACAGGGGGCTCCTACAATGAGCAGTTCTTC; CDR3aa: CASTATGGSYNEQFF
abundance: .; j_gene: TRBJ2-1; d_gene: .; v_gene: TRBV21-1; CDR3nt: TGTGCCAGCAGCAATACTGAGCAGTTCTTC; CDR3aa: CASSNTEQFF
abundance: .; j_gene: TRBJ2-1; d_gene: .; v_gene: TRBV5-1; CDR3nt: TGCGCCAGCAGCCTACCCGAGGGGTTGGCTGAGCAGTTCTTC; CDR3aa: CASSLPEGLAEQFF
abundance: .; j_gene: TRBJ2-3; d_gene: .; v_gene: TRBV27; CDR3nt: TGTGCCAGCAGTTTAATCGGGGGATCCAGCACAGATACGCAGTATTTT; CDR3aa: CASSLIGGSSTDTQYF
abundance: .; j_gene: TRBJ2-1; d_gene: .; v_gene: TRBV20-1; CDR3nt: TGCAGTGCTCGCAAGGGGTTCTTC; CDR3aa: CSARKGFF
abundance: .; j_gene: TRBJ1-2; d_gene: .; v_gene: TRBV5-4; CDR3nt: TGTGCCAGCAGCTTGGATGACAGGCACTATGGCTACACCTTC; CDR3aa: CASSLDDRHYGYTF
abundance: .; j_gene: TRBJ2-7; d_gene: .; v_gene: TRBV11-3; CDR3nt: TGTGCCAGCAGCTTGGCGGTCGAGGCCTCCTACGAGCAGTACTTC; CDR3aa: CASSLAVEASYEQYF
abundance: .; j_gene: TRBJ1-1; d_gene: TRBD1; v_gene: TRBV28; CDR3nt: TGTGCCAGCAGTTTGGGGGGACAGGGATACACTGAAGCTTTCTTT; CDR3aa: CASSLGGQGYTEAFF
abundance: .; j_gene: TRBJ2-5; d_gene: .; v_gene: TRBV28; CDR3nt: TGTGCCAGCTCCGGGTTCCAAGAGACCCAGTACTTC; CDR3aa: CASSGFQETQYF
abundance: .; j_gene: TRBJ2-2; d_gene: .; v_gene: TRBV2; CDR3nt: TGTGCCAGCAGTGAGGGGTCGATTTGGACCGGGGAGCTGTTTTTT; CDR3aa: CASSEGSIWTGELFF
abundance: .; j_gene: TRBJ2-2; d_gene: .; v_gene: TRBV6-4; CDR3nt: TGTGCCAGCAGTCCCATAGCAGCGAACACCGGGGAGCTGTTTTTT; CDR3aa: CASSPIAANTGELFF
abundance: .; j_gene: TRBJ2-7; d_gene: .; v_gene: TRBV2; CDR3nt: TGTGCCAGCAGTTCCGGACTTCTTTGGGGAGAGCAGTACTTC; CDR3aa: CASSSGLLWGEQYF
abundance: .; j_gene: TRBJ1-2; d_gene: .; v_gene: TRBV13; CDR3nt: TGTGCCAGCAGCTCCCGGAGCCCTCAGGTAGGGTATGGCTACACCTTC; CDR3aa: CASSSRSPQVGYGYTF
abundance: .; j_gene: TRBJ2-2; d_gene: .; v_gene: TRBV7-9; CDR3nt: TGTGCCAGCAGCTACCGGATGGGCAGGGCCGGGGAGCTGTTTTTT; CDR3aa: CASSYRMGRAGELFF
abundance: .; j_gene: TRBJ1-5; d_gene: .; v_gene: TRBV4-3; CDR3nt: TGCGCCAGCAGCCAAGAATATGCTAGCAATCAGCCCCAGCATTTT; CDR3aa: CASSQEYASNQPQHF
abundance: .; j_gene: TRBJ1-2; d_gene: TRBD1; v_gene: TRBV19; CDR3nt: TGTGCCAGTAGCCACGACAGGGTTGCTGGCTACACCTTC; CDR3aa: CASSHDRVAGYTF
abundance: .; j_gene: TRBJ2-1; d_gene: .; v_gene: TRBV14; CDR3nt: TGTGCCAGCAGCAAGAGGGGCTGGCGGGACTCCTACAATGAGCAGTTCTTC; CDR3aa: CASSKRGWRDSYNEQFF
abundance: .; j_gene: TRBJ2-3; d_gene: TRBD2; v_gene: TRBV30; CDR3nt: TGTGCCTGGAGCCCCGGGGGGGCCGATACGCAGTATTTT; CDR3aa: CAWSPGGADTQYF
abundance: .; j_gene: TRBJ2-6; d_gene: .; v_gene: TRBV4-3; CDR3nt: TGCGCCAGCAGCCAAGAGCGGGACTCTTGGGGGGCCAACGTCCTGACTTTC; CDR3aa: CASSQERDSWGANVLTF
abundance: .; j_gene: TRBJ2-1; d_gene: .; v_gene: TRBV7-2; CDR3nt: TGTGCCAGCAGGATGACACCGAGCTACAATGAGCAGTTCTTC; CDR3aa: CASRMTPSYNEQFF
abundance: .; j_gene: TRBJ1-2; d_gene: .; v_gene: TRBV18; CDR3nt: TGTGCCAGCTCACCGGCGGACGGCGACTATGGCTACACCTTC; CDR3aa: CASSPADGDYGYTF
abundance: .; j_gene: TRBJ2-7; d_gene: .; v_gene: TRBV6-6; CDR3nt: TGTGCCAGCAGTTACGGGACCGGAGAGCAGTACTTC; CDR3aa: CASSYGTGEQYF
abundance: .; j_gene: TRBJ1-3; d_gene: .; v_gene: TRBV15; CDR3nt: TGTGCCACCAGCAGGGGTCCTCGCGGGCGAGGAAACACCATATATTTT; CDR3aa: CATSRGPRGRGNTIYF